These T cell receptor beta chains were read from a single sample in a study of OX40 agonist ivuxolimab in advanced cancers. Method: immunoSEQ multiplex PCR; TCRdb's copy keeps in-frame clones and lacks some. The data show around 62,000 clones, roughly 88% seen once. The sample consisted of CD4+ or CD8+ T cells sorted from blood, taken in a trial of the OX40 agonist ivuxolimab. The source is an adult with an advanced solid tumor such as melanoma, head and neck, liver or kidney cancer. Each CDR3 is given with its conserved first and last residue. The order of the fields is V gene, D gene, J gene, clone size, CDR3 DNA, CDR3 protein. A D gene is named only where the DNA matches it firmly. Clone sizes are given selectively: once, few, many, or a class where the clone is expanded.

v_call: TRBV7-2
d_call: TRBD1
j_call: TRBJ1-2
clone_size: NA
cdr3_nt: TGTGCCAGCAGCCGGGACAGGGGTTTTGGCTACACCTTC
cdr3_aa: CASSRDRGFGYTF

v_call: TRBV11-3
d_call: NA
j_call: TRBJ1-1
clone_size: NA
cdr3_nt: TGTGCCAGCAGCTCCGGGACAAAGACTGAAGCTTTCTTT
cdr3_aa: CASSSGTKTEAFF

v_call: TRBV11-3
d_call: NA
j_call: TRBJ2-5
clone_size: NA
cdr3_nt: TGTGCCAGCAGCTTAGATGGGACTTCAGAGACCCAGTACTTC
cdr3_aa: CASSLDGTSETQYF

v_call: TRBV6-5
d_call: TRBD1
j_call: TRBJ2-2
clone_size: NA
cdr3_nt: TGTGCCAGCAGGCAGGGGGCTTTTGTCGGGGAGCTGTTTTTT
cdr3_aa: CASRQGAFVGELFF

v_call: TRBV5-6
d_call: TRBD1
j_call: TRBJ1-2
clone_size: NA
cdr3_nt: TGTGCCAGCAGCAAGGACAGGAACTATGGCTACACCTTC
cdr3_aa: CASSKDRNYGYTF

v_call: TRBV5-6
d_call: NA
j_call: TRBJ1-2
clone_size: NA
cdr3_nt: TGTGCCAGCAGCTTGGTCAATCGAGGAACCTATGGCTACACCTTC
cdr3_aa: CASSLVNRGTYGYTF

v_call: TRBV5-1
d_call: TRBD2
j_call: TRBJ2-3
clone_size: NA
cdr3_nt: TGCGCCAGCAGCTTGGGACTAGCGGTGAGCACAGATACGCAGTATTTT
cdr3_aa: CASSLGLAVSTDTQYF

v_call: TRBV6-1
d_call: TRBD1
j_call: TRBJ1-2
clone_size: NA
cdr3_nt: TGTGCCAGCAATGAAGCCGGGACAGGGGCCGTCAATAATGGCTACACCTTC
cdr3_aa: CASNEAGTGAVNNGYTF

v_call: TRBV5-1
d_call: NA
j_call: TRBJ1-5
clone_size: NA
cdr3_nt: TGCGCCAGCAGCTTGGACGGTAATAGCAATCAGCCCCAGCATTTT
cdr3_aa: CASSLDGNSNQPQHF

v_call: TRBV10-3
d_call: TRBD1
j_call: TRBJ2-7
clone_size: NA
cdr3_nt: TGTGCCATCAGTGGTGGACAGGGGGCGAAGTACGAGCAGTACTTC
cdr3_aa: CAISGGQGAKYEQYF

v_call: TRBV7-2
d_call: NA
j_call: TRBJ1-3
clone_size: NA
cdr3_nt: TGTGCCAGCAGCCCCATGCAGGGGACGCATGGAAACACCATATATTTT
cdr3_aa: CASSPMQGTHGNTIYF

v_call: TRBV6-5
d_call: NA
j_call: TRBJ1-1
clone_size: few
cdr3_nt: TGTGCCAGCACTAACCCTGACACTGAAGCTTTCTTT
cdr3_aa: CASTNPDTEAFF

v_call: TRBV6-1
d_call: TRBD1
j_call: TRBJ2-4
clone_size: NA
cdr3_nt: TGTGCCAGCAGTGAAGCGCTTGTATCGGACAGGATCTTAGCCAAAAACATTCAGTACTTC
cdr3_aa: CASSEALVSDRILAKNIQYF

v_call: TRBV28
d_call: NA
j_call: TRBJ1-5
clone_size: NA
cdr3_nt: TGTGCCAGCAGTCCCACAGGACTTTATCAGCCCCAGCATTTT
cdr3_aa: CASSPTGLYQPQHF

v_call: TRBV5-1
d_call: NA
j_call: TRBJ1-1
clone_size: NA
cdr3_nt: TGCGCCAGCAGCGCCTCAGGGAGGGGGTCGGCGAACACTGAAGCTTTCTTT
cdr3_aa: CASSASGRGSANTEAFF

v_call: TRBV7-6
d_call: NA
j_call: TRBJ1-6
clone_size: few
cdr3_nt: TGTGCCAGCAGCTCCGACAGGCCGGGGGATTCACCCCTCCACTTT
cdr3_aa: CASSSDRPGDSPLHF

v_call: TRBV6-5
d_call: NA
j_call: TRBJ2-1
clone_size: NA
cdr3_nt: TGTGCCAGCAGTTTGGGGGGGGGCTTTAAGTTCTTC
cdr3_aa: CASSLGGGFKFF

v_call: TRBV5-1
d_call: TRBD1
j_call: TRBJ2-7
clone_size: few
cdr3_nt: TGCGCCAGCAGCTCCTCTTCCGGGACAGGGTCCGAGCAGTACTTC
cdr3_aa: CASSSSSGTGSEQYF

v_call: TRBV29-1
d_call: TRBD1
j_call: TRBJ1-1
clone_size: NA
cdr3_nt: TGCAGCGGGGGACAGTCAAGGGGCACTGAAGCTTTCTTT
cdr3_aa: CSGGQSRGTEAFF

v_call: TRBV4-1
d_call: TRBD1
j_call: TRBJ2-7
clone_size: NA
cdr3_nt: TGCGCCAGCAGCCCCCCGGACAGGACCTACGAGCAGTACTTC
cdr3_aa: CASSPPDRTYEQYF

v_call: TRBV6-6
d_call: TRBD2
j_call: TRBJ2-2
clone_size: few
cdr3_nt: TGTGCCAGCAAGACAGAACGGGGGGGCACCGGGGAGCTGTTTTTT
cdr3_aa: CASKTERGGTGELFF

v_call: TRBV6-1
d_call: TRBD1
j_call: TRBJ1-1
clone_size: NA
cdr3_nt: TGTGCCAGCACTGACGGGGACAGGGGTAGGTACACTGAAGCTTTCTTT
cdr3_aa: CASTDGDRGRYTEAFF

v_call: TRBV28
d_call: NA
j_call: TRBJ1-2
clone_size: few
cdr3_nt: TGTGCCAGCAGGCTAACACAGGGAAGAGGCTACACCTTC
cdr3_aa: CASRLTQGRGYTF

v_call: TRBV7-2
d_call: TRBD1
j_call: TRBJ2-1
clone_size: NA
cdr3_nt: TGTGCCAGCAGCGCCGACAGGGGGCATTACAATGAGCAGTTCTTC
cdr3_aa: CASSADRGHYNEQFF

v_call: TRBV2
d_call: NA
j_call: TRBJ1-2
clone_size: NA
cdr3_nt: TGTGCCAGCAGTACCAAGCTACAGGGCGGGTATGGCTACACCTTC
cdr3_aa: CASSTKLQGGYGYTF

v_call: TRBV6-5
d_call: NA
j_call: TRBJ1-2
clone_size: NA
cdr3_nt: TGTGCCAGCAGTTACGGGGGGACTACTAACTATGGCTACACCTTC
cdr3_aa: CASSYGGTTNYGYTF

v_call: TRBV6-5
d_call: NA
j_call: TRBJ1-6
clone_size: once
cdr3_nt: TGTGCCAGCAGTTACTTTAGGCGGGAGTCGCCCCTCCACTTT
cdr3_aa: CASSYFRRESPLHF

v_call: TRBV19
d_call: NA
j_call: TRBJ1-2
clone_size: NA
cdr3_nt: TGTGCCAGTAGTATTAGGCAGGGGAATGGCTACACCTTC
cdr3_aa: CASSIRQGNGYTF

v_call: TRBV29-1
d_call: NA
j_call: TRBJ2-3
clone_size: NA
cdr3_nt: TGCAGCGTTGTGACTCGGGGAACCACAGATACGCAGTATTTT
cdr3_aa: CSVVTRGTTDTQYF

v_call: TRBV7-9
d_call: NA
j_call: TRBJ2-6
clone_size: once
cdr3_nt: TGTGCCAGCAGCTCACTCGGGGCTCCCTCTGGGGCCAACGTCCTGACTTTC
cdr3_aa: CASSSLGAPSGANVLTF

v_call: TRBV28
d_call: TRBD1
j_call: TRBJ1-2
clone_size: NA
cdr3_nt: TGTGCCAGTGGATACAGGGGGCAGGGCTACACCTTC
cdr3_aa: CASGYRGQGYTF

v_call: TRBV14
d_call: NA
j_call: TRBJ2-4
clone_size: NA
cdr3_nt: TGTGCCAGCAGCCAGGGGGCAATCCCCAAAAACATTCAGTACTTC
cdr3_aa: CASSQGAIPKNIQYF

v_call: TRBV6-6
d_call: NA
j_call: TRBJ1-1
clone_size: NA
cdr3_nt: TGTGCCAGCAGTTACTCCCGAGGGAACGAAGCTTTCTTT
cdr3_aa: CASSYSRGNEAFF

v_call: TRBV7-3
d_call: TRBD2
j_call: TRBJ2-1
clone_size: NA
cdr3_nt: TGTGCCAGCAGCCCCGGGGGACTAGCTTCCTACAATGAGCAGTTCTTC
cdr3_aa: CASSPGGLASYNEQFF

v_call: TRBV7-2
d_call: NA
j_call: TRBJ1-3
clone_size: NA
cdr3_nt: TGTGCCAGCAGCTTCCCTGGAAACACCATATATTTT
cdr3_aa: CASSFPGNTIYF

v_call: TRBV7-9
d_call: TRBD1
j_call: TRBJ2-7
clone_size: once
cdr3_nt: TGTGCCAGCAGCTCGGGACAGAGGGAGCAGTACTTC
cdr3_aa: CASSSGQREQYF

v_call: TRBV6-5
d_call: NA
j_call: TRBJ2-7
clone_size: once
cdr3_nt: TGTGCCAGCAGACCCGCCGGGACGTACTCCTACGAGCAGTACTTC
cdr3_aa: CASRPAGTYSYEQYF

v_call: TRBV7-2
d_call: NA
j_call: TRBJ1-2
clone_size: once
cdr3_nt: TGTGCCAGCGGTCAGGGACGCAACTATGGCTACACCTTC
cdr3_aa: CASGQGRNYGYTF

v_call: TRBV6-1
d_call: TRBD1
j_call: TRBJ2-2
clone_size: NA
cdr3_nt: TGTGCCAGCAGTCCGGGACAGACCTCCGGGGAGCTGTTTTTT
cdr3_aa: CASSPGQTSGELFF

v_call: TRBV2
d_call: NA
j_call: TRBJ1-6
clone_size: NA
cdr3_nt: TGTGCCAGCAGTGAAGGGAGGGGGGCACCCCTCCACTTT
cdr3_aa: CASSEGRGAPLHF

v_call: TRBV5-1
d_call: NA
j_call: TRBJ2-5
clone_size: NA
cdr3_nt: TGCGCCAGCAGCTTGGTAGCAGAAGAGACCCAGTACTTC
cdr3_aa: CASSLVAEETQYF